These 5 T cell receptor beta chains were sequenced from one sample in a study of blood T cell repertoires in COVID-19. The data were produced by immunoSEQ multiplex PCR, yet TCRdb's version contains in-frame clones alone and is incomplete. This table has approximately 230,000 clones, around 85% appearing once. The sequenced material came from peripheral blood. The receptor source for this set is a man older than 75 with acute or convalescent COVID-19.

There are a few counts of this clone. V usage is TRBV10-1 and J usage is TRBJ1-2, with TRBD1 matching 8 bases. Germline-derived CDR1 and CDR2 are WNHNN and SYGVQD (reference sequence). The V gene end was trimmed by 0 bases and the J gene end by 8 bases; junction bases not matched to a gene: 8. The CDR3 runs 15 residues. CDR3 in amino acids: CASSESQGALSGYTF. The CDR3 DNA follows: TGCGCCAGCAGTGAGTCCCAGGGGGCGCTTTCCGGCTACACCTTC.

V usage is TRBV6-2 or TRBV6-3 and J usage is TRBJ1-5, with D possibly TRBD1 on 6 matching bases. V was shortened by 0 bases and J by 2 bases, with 14 bases between the two germline ends. This CDR3 has 17 residues. CDR1 is MNHEY and CDR2 is SVGEGT in the germline V gene. In nucleotides, the CDR3 is TGTGCCAGCAGTTACTCCGTCAAGGGACATCGCAATCAGCCCCAGCATTTT. Protein: CASSYSVKGHRNQPQHF.

The gene calls are TRBV19 and TRBJ1-5; D possibly corresponds to TRBD1 (6 bases). Germline assignment: CDR1 LNHDA and CDR2 SQIVND (reference sequence). The CDR3 sequence is 14 residues long. Between the trimmed V and J ends, which lost 6 bases and 7 bases, there was a span of 16 bases. The CDR3 is CASRQTGYDQPQHF. DNA for the CDR3: TGTGCCAGTAGGCAAACAGGGTATGACCAGCCCCAGCATTTT.

This chain connects TRBV7-2 to TRBJ2-1; 7 bases match TRBD2. V lost 2 bases, J lost 2 bases, and 3 bases stayed unmatched. The CDR3 has 15 residues. The germline CDR1 and CDR2 sequences are SGHTA and FQGNSA. The CDR3 DNA is TGTGCCAGCAGCTTATGGACTAGAACCTACAATGAGCAGTTCTTC. Its protein product is CASSLWTRTYNEQFF.

The chain couples TRBV29-1 to TRBJ1-2, with 10 bases identical to TRBD1. V shed 7 bases and J 3 bases; nucleotides not matched to a gene: 5. Germline V gene data show CDR1 as SQVTM and CDR2 as ANQGSEA. CDR3 length: 13 amino acids. The CDR3 DNA reads as TGCAGCGGCCGGGACAGGGGTGACTATGGCTACACCTTC. It codes for CSGRDRGDYGYTF.